These T cell receptor beta chains were read from a single sample in a study of blood T cells in healthy people across ages. Via MiXCR, TCRdb re-called the 5' RACE reads, giving one row per CDR3 protein. The table lists some 1,500,000 distinct CDR3 sequences, 35% to 45% of them singletons. The sample taken for sequencing was blood. The receptors were sampled from a young woman in good health. Both conserved end residues are part of each CDR3. D genes are given only for firm matches. A clone size is listed for some rows: how often the clone was seen (once, few, many), or a class if it is expanded.

len: 13; j_gene: TRBJ2-7; v_gene: TRBV20-1; d_gene: TRBD1; abundance: .; CDR3aa: CSAEDRVAYEQYF; CDR3nt: TGCAGTGCTGAGGACAGGGTCGCCTACGAGCAGTACTTC
len: 10; j_gene: TRBJ1-1; v_gene: TRBV12-3/TRBV12-4; d_gene: .; abundance: .; CDR3aa: CASSRGEAFF; CDR3nt: TGTGCCAGCAGCAGGGGTGAAGCTTTCTTT
len: 19; j_gene: TRBJ2-3; v_gene: TRBV28; d_gene: TRBD2; abundance: few; CDR3aa: CASSLRRGAGIFSTDTQYF; CDR3nt: TGTGCCAGCAGTTTACGGCGGGGGGCCGGAATTTTCAGCACAGATACGCAGTATTTT
len: 16; j_gene: TRBJ2-7; v_gene: TRBV25-1; d_gene: TRBD1; abundance: once; CDR3aa: CASSEFLTGGFDEQYF; CDR3nt: TGTGCCAGCAGTGAATTCCTGACAGGGGGCTTCGACGAGCAGTACTTC
len: 14; j_gene: TRBJ1-6; v_gene: TRBV4-3; d_gene: .; abundance: .; CDR3aa: CASSQAGIRSPLHF; CDR3nt: TGCGCCAGCAGCCAAGCCGGGATACGATCACCCCTCCACTTT
len: 16; j_gene: TRBJ1-1; v_gene: TRBV5-1; d_gene: TRBD1; abundance: .; CDR3aa: CASTGTGFNLNTEAFF; CDR3nt: TGCGCCAGCACCGGGACAGGCTTTAATTTGAACACTGAAGCTTTCTTT
len: 13; j_gene: TRBJ2-1; v_gene: TRBV29-1; d_gene: .; abundance: few; CDR3aa: CSGYRATYNEQFF; CDR3nt: TGCAGCGGATATCGGGCTACCTACAATGAGCAGTTCTTC
len: 13; j_gene: TRBJ2-2; v_gene: TRBV10-2; d_gene: .; abundance: few; CDR3aa: CATRDRNTGELFF; CDR3nt: TGCGCCACCAGAGACAGAAACACCGGGGAGCTGTTTTTT
len: 14; j_gene: TRBJ2-1; v_gene: TRBV19; d_gene: .; abundance: .; CDR3aa: CASRIQSSYNEQFF; CDR3nt: TGTGCCAGCAGAATTCAAAGCTCCTACAATGAGCAGTTCTTC
len: 15; j_gene: TRBJ2-7; v_gene: TRBV7-2; d_gene: .; abundance: .; CDR3aa: CASSLGASDGREQYF; CDR3nt: TGTGCCAGCAGCTTAGGGGCTAGCGATGGGCGCGAGCAGTACTTC
len: 16; j_gene: TRBJ2-2; v_gene: TRBV30; d_gene: .; abundance: few; CDR3aa: CAWRMPWADATGELFF; CDR3nt: TGTGCCTGGAGGATGCCTTGGGCAGATGCCACCGGGGAGCTGTTTTTT
len: 15; j_gene: TRBJ2-4; v_gene: TRBV6-5; d_gene: TRBD1; abundance: few; CDR3aa: CASSEEQGTKNIQYF; CDR3nt: TGTGCCAGCAGTGAGGAACAGGGGACCAAAAACATTCAGTACTTC
len: 16; j_gene: TRBJ2-7; v_gene: TRBV20-1; d_gene: TRBD2; abundance: .; CDR3aa: CSARPSAGLAGREQYF; CDR3nt: TGCAGTGCTAGGCCTTCCGCGGGACTAGCGGGACGGGAGCAGTACTTC